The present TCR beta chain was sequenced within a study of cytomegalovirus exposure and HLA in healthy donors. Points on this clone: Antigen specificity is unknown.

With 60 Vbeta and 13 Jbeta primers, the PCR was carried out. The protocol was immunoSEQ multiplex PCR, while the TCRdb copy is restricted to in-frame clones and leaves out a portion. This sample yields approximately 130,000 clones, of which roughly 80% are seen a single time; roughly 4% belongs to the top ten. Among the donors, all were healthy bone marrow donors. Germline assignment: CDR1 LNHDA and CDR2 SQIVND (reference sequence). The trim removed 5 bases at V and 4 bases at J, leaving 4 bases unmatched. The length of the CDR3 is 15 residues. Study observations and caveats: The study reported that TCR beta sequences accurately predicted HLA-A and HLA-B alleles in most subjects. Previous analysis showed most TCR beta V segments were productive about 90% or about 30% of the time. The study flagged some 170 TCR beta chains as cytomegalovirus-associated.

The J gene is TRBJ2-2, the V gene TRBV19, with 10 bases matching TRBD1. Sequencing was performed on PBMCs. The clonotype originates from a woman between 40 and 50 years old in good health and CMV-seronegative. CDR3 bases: TGTGCCAGTAGTCCGGGACAGGGGTTCACCGGGGAGCTGTTTTTT. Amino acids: CASSPGQGFTGELFF.